Listed below are T cell receptor beta chains from one sample, sequenced in a study of control samples from healthy donors and cancer patients. The protocol was immunoSEQ multiplex PCR, while the TCRdb copy is restricted to in-frame clones and leaves out a portion. The sample consists of about 51,000 clones, around nine tenths of them appearing once. The sequenced sample consisted of PBMCs. These receptors all stem from a man aged 45-60 years with head and neck cancer. Each CDR3 is given with its conserved first and last residue. The D gene is left open where the match is weak. The listing skips clone size in some rows; elsewhere it reads once, few, many or a size class.

clone size	D gene	J gene	V gene	CDR3 protein	CDR3 DNA
NA	NA	TRBJ2-1	TRBV7-6	CASSLVGSYNEQFF	TGTGCCAGCAGCTTAGTCGGATCCTACAATGAGCAGTTCTTC
NA	TRBD2	TRBJ2-3	TRBV13	CASSSQRGTQYF	TGTGCCAGCAGCTCCCAGCGGGGTACGCAGTATTTT
NA	TRBD1	TRBJ2-6	TRBV28	CASAQGDLRSGANVLTF	TGTGCCAGCGCTCAGGGGGATTTACGCTCTGGGGCCAACGTCCTGACTTTC
NA	NA	TRBJ2-3	TRBV11-2	CASSLLGAGANTDTQYF	TGTGCCAGCAGCTTACTGGGGGCCGGGGCTAACACAGATACGCAGTATTTT
NA	TRBD1	TRBJ1-2	TRBV2	CASSETGQGPSYGYTF	TGTGCCAGCAGCGAGACTGGACAGGGGCCATCCTATGGCTACACCTTC
NA	NA	TRBJ2-5	TRBV6-5	CASSRGFEETQYF	TGTGCCAGCAGTCGGGGATTTGAAGAGACCCAGTACTTC
once	NA	TRBJ2-4	TRBV28	CATAGGDPPPRDIQYF	TGTGCCACCGCGGGCGGGGACCCACCCCCCCGGGACATTCAGTACTTC
NA	NA	TRBJ2-2	TRBV11-3	CASSPGQTNTGELFF	TGTGCCAGCAGCCCAGGACAGACGAACACCGGGGAGCTGTTTTTT
NA	NA	TRBJ1-2	TRBV29-1	CSVEDPGTGYTF	TGCAGCGTTGAAGATCCAGGGACTGGCTACACCTTC
once	TRBD1	TRBJ2-1	TRBV18	CASSSKPGQGGNEQFF	TGTGCCAGCTCTTCCAAACCGGGACAGGGGGGGAATGAGCAGTTCTTC
few	NA	TRBJ2-2	TRBV4-2	CASSPPSPPVRSGELFF	TGTGCCAGCAGCCCCCCCTCCCCCCCCGTCCGGTCCGGGGAGCTGTTTTTT
NA	NA	TRBJ1-6	TRBV4-1	CASSQKTGDGDNSPLHF	TGCGCCAGCAGCCAAAAGACAGGTGACGGGGATAATTCACCCCTCCACTTT
NA	NA	TRBJ1-4	TRBV28	CASSSHEGGGGEKLFF	TGTGCCAGCAGTTCCCACGAGGGGGGGGGAGGCGAAAAACTGTTTTTT
NA	NA	TRBJ2-2	TRBV6-6	CASSYGPGNTGELFF	TGTGCCAGCAGTTACGGGCCGGGGAACACCGGGGAGCTGTTTTTT
NA	NA	TRBJ2-1	TRBV29-1	CSVERGLYNEQFF	TGCAGCGTTGAAAGAGGTCTATACAATGAGCAGTTCTTC
NA	NA	TRBJ2-2	TRBV29-1	CSVAGLNTGELFF	TGCAGCGTTGCAGGGTTGAACACCGGGGAGCTGTTTTTT
NA	NA	TRBJ2-3	TRBV29-1	CSARGAGNTDTQYF	TGCAGCGCAAGGGGGGCAGGCAACACAGATACGCAGTATTTT
NA	NA	TRBJ2-5	TRBV4-1	CASSPRPYRGVGGETQYF	TGCGCCAGCAGCCCCCGTCCATACCGTGGGGTAGGTGGAGAGACCCAGTACTTC
NA	NA	TRBJ1-2	TRBV2	CASSNTKTGTDYGYTF	TGTGCCAGCAGTAACACGAAGACCGGGACGGATTATGGCTACACCTTC
NA	TRBD2	TRBJ2-2	TRBV5-5	CASSQGLAGGLNTGELFF	TGTGCCAGCAGCCAGGGACTAGCGGGGGGCCTGAACACCGGGGAGCTGTTTTTT